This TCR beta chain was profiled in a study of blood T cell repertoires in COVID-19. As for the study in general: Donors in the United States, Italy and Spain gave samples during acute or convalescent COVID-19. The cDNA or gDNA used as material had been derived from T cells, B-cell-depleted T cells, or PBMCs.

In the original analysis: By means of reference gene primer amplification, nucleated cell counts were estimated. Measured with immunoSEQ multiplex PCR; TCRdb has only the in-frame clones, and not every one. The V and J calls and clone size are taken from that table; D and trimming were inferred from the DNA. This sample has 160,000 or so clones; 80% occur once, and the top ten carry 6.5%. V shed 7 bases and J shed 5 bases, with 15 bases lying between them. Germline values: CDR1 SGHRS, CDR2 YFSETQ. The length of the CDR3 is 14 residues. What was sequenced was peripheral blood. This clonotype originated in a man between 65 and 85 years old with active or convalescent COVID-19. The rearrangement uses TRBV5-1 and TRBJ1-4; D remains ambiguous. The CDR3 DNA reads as TGCGCCAGCGGCTGGGGAGGGATCAATGAAAAACTGTTTTTT. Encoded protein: CASGWGGINEKLFF.